Listed here is a single TCR beta chain. The data derive from a study of CD8 T cells in Susac syndrome. An input of about 0.5 to 1 ug of RNA was subjected to reverse transcription using random hexamers. Coverage of TCR beta CDR3 amplification by immunoSEQ multiplex PCR extended to 54 Vbeta and 13 Jbeta. TCRdb processed the immunoSEQ multiplex PCR reads anew with MiXCR; each CDR3 protein has one entry. The data show about 150,000 distinct CDR3 sequences, with around 96% seen just once and over 0.1% held by the top ten. The CDR3 has 11 amino acids. Germline V gene sequence: CDR1 LGHDT, CDR2 YNNKEL (reference sequence). Trimming removed 6 bases from V and 5 bases from J, with 8 bases in between. High-throughput TCR beta sequencing covered peripheral CD8+ and CD4+ T cells.

The genes are TRBV3-1 and TRBJ2-7; D is uncertain. Sequencing was done on a sample of CD4+ T cells from PBMCs. The origin of this receptor is a human donor with multiple sclerosis. CDR3 sequence (DNA): TGTGCCAGCAGAGGAGCCGACGAGCAGTACTTC. Residues: CASRGADEQYF.